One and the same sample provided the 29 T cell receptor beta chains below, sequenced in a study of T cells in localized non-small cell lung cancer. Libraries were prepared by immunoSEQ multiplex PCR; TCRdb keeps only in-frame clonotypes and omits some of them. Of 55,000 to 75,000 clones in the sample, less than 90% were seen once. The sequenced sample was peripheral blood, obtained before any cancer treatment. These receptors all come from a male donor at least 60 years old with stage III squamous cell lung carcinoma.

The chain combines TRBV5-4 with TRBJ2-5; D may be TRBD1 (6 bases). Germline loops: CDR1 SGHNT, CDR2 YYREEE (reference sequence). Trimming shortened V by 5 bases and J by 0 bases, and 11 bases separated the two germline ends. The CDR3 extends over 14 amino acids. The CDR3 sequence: CASSFDRYQETQYF. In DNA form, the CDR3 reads TGTGCCAGCAGTTTCGACAGGTACCAAGAGACCCAGTACTTC.

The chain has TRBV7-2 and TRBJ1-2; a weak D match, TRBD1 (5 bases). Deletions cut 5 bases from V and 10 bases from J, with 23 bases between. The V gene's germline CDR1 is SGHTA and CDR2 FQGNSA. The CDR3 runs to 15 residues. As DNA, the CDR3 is TGTGCCAGCAGCCCCCAGGGAAGGGGAGGAAGTGCCTACACCTTC. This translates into CASSPQGRGGSAYTF.

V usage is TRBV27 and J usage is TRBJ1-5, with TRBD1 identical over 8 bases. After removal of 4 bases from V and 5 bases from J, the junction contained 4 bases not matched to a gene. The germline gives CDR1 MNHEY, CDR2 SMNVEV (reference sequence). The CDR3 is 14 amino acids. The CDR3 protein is CASSSGTGYQPQHF. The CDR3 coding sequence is TGTGCCAGCAGTTCTGGGACAGGATATCAGCCCCAGCATTTT.

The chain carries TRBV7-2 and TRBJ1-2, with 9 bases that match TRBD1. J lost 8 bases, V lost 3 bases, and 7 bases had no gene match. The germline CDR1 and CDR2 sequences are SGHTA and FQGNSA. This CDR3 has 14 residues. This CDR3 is CASSLARQGDGYTF. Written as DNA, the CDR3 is TGTGCCAGCAGCTTGGCCAGACAGGGGGACGGCTACACCTTC.

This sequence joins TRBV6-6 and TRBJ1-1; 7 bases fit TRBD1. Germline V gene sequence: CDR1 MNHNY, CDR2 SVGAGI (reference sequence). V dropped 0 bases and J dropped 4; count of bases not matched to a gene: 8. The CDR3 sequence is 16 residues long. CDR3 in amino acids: CASSYSPHAGGTEAFF. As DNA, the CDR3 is TGTGCCAGCAGTTACTCTCCTCATGCAGGGGGCACTGAAGCTTTCTTT.

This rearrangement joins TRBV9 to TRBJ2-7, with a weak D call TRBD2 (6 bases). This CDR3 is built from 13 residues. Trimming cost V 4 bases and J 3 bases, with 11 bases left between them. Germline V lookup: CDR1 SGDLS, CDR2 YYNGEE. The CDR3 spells CASSPEDYYEQYF. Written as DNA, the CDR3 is TGTGCCAGCAGCCCAGAGGACTACTACGAGCAGTACTTC.

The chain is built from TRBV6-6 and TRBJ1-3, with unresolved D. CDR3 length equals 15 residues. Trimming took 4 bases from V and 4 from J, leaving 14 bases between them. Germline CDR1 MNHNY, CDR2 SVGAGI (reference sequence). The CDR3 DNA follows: TGTGCCAGCAGTTTTTGGGCCCTGGGAGGAAACACCATATATTTT. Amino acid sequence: CASSFWALGGNTIYF.

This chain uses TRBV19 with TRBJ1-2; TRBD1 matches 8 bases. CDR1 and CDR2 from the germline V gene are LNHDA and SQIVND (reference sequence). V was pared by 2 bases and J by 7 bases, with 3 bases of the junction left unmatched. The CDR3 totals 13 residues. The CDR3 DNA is TGTGCCAGTAGTATACAGGGGGCTGGTGGCTACACCTTC. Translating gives CASSIQGAGGYTF.

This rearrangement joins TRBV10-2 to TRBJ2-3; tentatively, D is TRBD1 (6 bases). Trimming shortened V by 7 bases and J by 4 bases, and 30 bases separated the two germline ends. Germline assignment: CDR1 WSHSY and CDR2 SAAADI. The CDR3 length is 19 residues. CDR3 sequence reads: CASNFGTSGIKSLADTQYF. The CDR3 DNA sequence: TGCGCCAGCAATTTTGGGACATCGGGAATCAAGAGTTTAGCAGATACGCAGTATTTT.

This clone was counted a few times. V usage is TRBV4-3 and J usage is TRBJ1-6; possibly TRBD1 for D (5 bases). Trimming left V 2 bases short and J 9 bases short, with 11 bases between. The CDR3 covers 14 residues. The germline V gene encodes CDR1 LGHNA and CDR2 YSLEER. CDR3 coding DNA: TGCGCCAGCAGCCAAACCAGGGCTAGTTCACCCCTCCACTTT. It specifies CASSQTRASSPLHF.

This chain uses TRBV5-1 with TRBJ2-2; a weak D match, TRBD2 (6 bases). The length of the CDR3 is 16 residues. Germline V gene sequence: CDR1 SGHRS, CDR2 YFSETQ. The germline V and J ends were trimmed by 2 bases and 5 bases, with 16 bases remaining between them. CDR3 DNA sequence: TGCGCCAGCAGCTTTAACGCGGGGTCACGGACCGGGGAGCTGTTTTTT. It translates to CASSFNAGSRTGELFF.

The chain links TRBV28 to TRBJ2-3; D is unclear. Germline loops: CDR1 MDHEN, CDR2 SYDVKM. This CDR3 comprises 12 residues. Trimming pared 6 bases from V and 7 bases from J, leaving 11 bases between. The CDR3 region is CASSLGFHTQYF. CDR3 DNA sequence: TGTGCCAGCAGCCTGGGTTTTCATACGCAGTATTTT.

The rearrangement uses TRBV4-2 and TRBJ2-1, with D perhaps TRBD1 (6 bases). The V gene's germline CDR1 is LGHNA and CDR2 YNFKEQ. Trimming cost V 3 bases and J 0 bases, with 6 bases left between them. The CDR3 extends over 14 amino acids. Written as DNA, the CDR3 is TGTGCCAGCAGCCAGGACAGCTCCTACAATGAGCAGTTCTTC. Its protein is CASSQDSSYNEQFF.

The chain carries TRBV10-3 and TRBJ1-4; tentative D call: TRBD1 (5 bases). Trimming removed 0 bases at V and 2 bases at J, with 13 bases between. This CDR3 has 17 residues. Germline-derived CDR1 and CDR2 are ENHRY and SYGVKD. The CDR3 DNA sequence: TGTGCCATCAGTGAGTCGCAGGGCCCGGGGACTAATGAAAAACTGTTTTTT. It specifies CAISESQGPGTNEKLFF.

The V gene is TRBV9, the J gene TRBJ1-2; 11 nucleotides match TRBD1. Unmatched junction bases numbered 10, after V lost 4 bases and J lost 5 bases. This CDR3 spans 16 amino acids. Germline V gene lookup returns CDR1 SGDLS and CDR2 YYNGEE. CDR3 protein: CASSPRTGGASYGYTF. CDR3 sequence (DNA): TGTGCCAGCAGCCCCCGGACAGGGGGCGCGTCGTATGGCTACACCTTC.

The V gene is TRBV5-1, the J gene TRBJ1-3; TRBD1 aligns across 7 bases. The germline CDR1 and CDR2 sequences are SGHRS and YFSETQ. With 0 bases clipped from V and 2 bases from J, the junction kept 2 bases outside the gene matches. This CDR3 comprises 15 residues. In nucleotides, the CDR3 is TGCGCCAGCAGCTTGGAGACAGGGACTGGAAACACCATATATTTT. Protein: CASSLETGTGNTIYF.

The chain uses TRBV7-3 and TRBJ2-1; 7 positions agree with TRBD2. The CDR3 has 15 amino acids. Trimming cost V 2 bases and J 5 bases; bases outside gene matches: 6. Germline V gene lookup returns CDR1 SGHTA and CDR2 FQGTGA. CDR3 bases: TGTGCCAGCAGCTTAGACGGGGGGATCCACAATGAGCAGTTCTTC. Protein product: CASSLDGGIHNEQFF. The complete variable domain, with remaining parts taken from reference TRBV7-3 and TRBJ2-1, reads GAGVSQTPSNKVTEKGKYVELRCDPISGHTALYWYRQSLGQGPEFLIYFQGTGAADDSGLPNDRFFAVRPEGSVSTLKIQRTERGDSAVYLCASSLDGGIHNEQFFGPGTRLTVL.

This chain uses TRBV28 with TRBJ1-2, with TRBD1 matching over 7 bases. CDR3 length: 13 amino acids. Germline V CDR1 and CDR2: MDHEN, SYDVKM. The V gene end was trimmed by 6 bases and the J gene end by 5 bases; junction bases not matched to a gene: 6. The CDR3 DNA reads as TGTGCCAGCAGCCGACAGGGAAAATATGGCTACACCTTC. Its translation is CASSRQGKYGYTF.

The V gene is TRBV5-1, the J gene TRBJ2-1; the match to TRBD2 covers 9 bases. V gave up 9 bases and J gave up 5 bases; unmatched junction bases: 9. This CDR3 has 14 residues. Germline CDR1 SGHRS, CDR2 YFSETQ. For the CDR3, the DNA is TGCGCCACCTCGGTCGGGACTAGCAACAATGAGCAGTTCTTC. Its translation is CATSVGTSNNEQFF.

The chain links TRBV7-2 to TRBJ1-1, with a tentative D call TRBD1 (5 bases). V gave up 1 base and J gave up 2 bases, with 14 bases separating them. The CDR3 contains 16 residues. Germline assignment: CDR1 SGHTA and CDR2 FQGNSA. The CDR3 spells CASSLVWGRPNTEAFF. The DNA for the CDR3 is TGTGCCAGCAGCTTAGTATGGGGCAGACCTAACACTGAAGCTTTCTTT. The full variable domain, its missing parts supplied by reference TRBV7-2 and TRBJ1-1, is GAGVSQSPSNKVTEKGKDVELRCDPISGHTALYWYRQSLGQGLEFLIYFQGNSAPDKSGLPSDRFSAERTGGSVSTLTIQRTQQEDSAVYLCASSLVWGRPNTEAFFGQGTRLTVV.

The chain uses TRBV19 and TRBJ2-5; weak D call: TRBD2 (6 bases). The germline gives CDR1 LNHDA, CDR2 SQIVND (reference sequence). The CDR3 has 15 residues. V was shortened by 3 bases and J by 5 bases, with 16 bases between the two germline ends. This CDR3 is CASSMRDLEGETQYF. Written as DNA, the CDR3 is TGTGCCAGTAGTATGAGGGACTTGGAAGGGGAGACCCAGTACTTC. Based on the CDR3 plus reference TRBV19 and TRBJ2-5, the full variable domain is DGGITQSPKYLFRKEGQNVTLSCEQNLNHDAMYWYRQDPGQGLRLIYYSQIVNDFQKGDIAEGYSVSREKKESFPLTVTSAQKNPTAFYLCASSMRDLEGETQYFGPGTRLLVL.

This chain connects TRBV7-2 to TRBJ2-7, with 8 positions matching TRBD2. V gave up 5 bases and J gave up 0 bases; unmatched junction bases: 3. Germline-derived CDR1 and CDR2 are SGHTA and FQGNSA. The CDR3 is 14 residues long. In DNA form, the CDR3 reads TGTGCCAGCAGCCCGACTAGCGACTCCTACGAGCAGTACTTC. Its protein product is CASSPTSDSYEQYF.

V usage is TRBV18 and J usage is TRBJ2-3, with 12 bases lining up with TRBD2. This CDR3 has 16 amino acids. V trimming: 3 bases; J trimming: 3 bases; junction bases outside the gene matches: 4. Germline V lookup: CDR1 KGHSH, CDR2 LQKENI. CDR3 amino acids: CASSPGTSGWTDTQYF. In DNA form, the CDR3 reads TGTGCCAGCTCACCTGGGACTAGCGGGTGGACAGATACGCAGTATTTT.

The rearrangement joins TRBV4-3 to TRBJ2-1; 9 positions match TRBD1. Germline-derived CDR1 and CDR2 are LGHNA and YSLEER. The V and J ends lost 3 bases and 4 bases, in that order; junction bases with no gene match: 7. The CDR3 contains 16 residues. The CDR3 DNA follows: TGCGCCAGCAGCCAGACACCGGGACAGGGATACAATGAGCAGTTCTTC. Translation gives CASSQTPGQGYNEQFF.

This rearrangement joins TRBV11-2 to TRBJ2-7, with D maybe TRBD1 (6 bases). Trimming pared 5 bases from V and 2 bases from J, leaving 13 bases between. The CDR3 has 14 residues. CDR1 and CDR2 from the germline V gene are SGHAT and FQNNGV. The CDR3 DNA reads TGTGCCAGCAGCGCAGGGGTCATCCCCTACGAGCAGTACTTC. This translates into CASSAGVIPYEQYF.

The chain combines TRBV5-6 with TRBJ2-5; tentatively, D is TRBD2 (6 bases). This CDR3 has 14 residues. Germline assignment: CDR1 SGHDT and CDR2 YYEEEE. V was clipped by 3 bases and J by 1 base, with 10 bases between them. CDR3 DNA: TGTGCCAGCAGCTCGGCGGGGACCCAAGAGACCCAGTACTTC. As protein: CASSSAGTQETQYF.

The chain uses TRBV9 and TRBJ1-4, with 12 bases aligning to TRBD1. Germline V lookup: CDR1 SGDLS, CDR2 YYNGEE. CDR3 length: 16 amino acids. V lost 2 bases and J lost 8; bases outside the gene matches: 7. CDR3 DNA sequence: TGTGCCAGCAGCGTTGGGACAGGGGGCGCCGGGGAAAAACTGTTTTTT. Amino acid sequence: CASSVGTGGAGEKLFF.

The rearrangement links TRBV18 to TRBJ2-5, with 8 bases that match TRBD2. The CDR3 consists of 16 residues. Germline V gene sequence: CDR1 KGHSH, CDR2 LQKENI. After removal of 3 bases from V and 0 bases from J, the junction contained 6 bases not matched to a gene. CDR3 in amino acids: CASSPGTGGNQETQYF. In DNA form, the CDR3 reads TGTGCCAGCTCACCGGGAACGGGGGGGAACCAAGAGACCCAGTACTTC.

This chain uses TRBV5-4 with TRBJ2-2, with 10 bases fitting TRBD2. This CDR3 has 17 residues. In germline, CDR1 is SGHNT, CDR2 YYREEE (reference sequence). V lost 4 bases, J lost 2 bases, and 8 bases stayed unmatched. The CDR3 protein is CASSGIGLAANTGELFF. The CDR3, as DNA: TGTGCCAGCAGCGGAATTGGACTAGCGGCAAACACCGGGGAGCTGTTTTTT.